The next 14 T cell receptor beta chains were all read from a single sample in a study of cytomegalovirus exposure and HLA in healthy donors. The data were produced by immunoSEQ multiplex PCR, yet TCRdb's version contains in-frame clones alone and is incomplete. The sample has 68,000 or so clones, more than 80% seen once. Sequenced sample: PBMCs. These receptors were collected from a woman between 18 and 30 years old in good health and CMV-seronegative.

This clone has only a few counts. Written as DNA, the CDR3 is TGTGCCAGCAGCTTGCCCCATGCAGGGTCTAGGACAGATACGCAGTATTTT. It specifies CASSLPHAGSRTDTQYF. The genes are TRBV5-4 and TRBJ2-3, with D perhaps TRBD1 (5 bases). Trimming shortened V by 1 base and J by 3 bases, and 18 bases separated the two germline ends. The CDR3 spans 17 residues. Germline V gene lookup returns CDR1 SGHNT and CDR2 YYREEE (reference sequence).

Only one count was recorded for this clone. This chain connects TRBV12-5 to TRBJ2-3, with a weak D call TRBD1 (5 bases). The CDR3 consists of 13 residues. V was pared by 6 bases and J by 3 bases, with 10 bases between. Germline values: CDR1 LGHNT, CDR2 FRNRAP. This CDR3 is CASGRDSTDTQYF. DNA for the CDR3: TGTGCTAGTGGAAGAGACAGTACAGATACGCAGTATTTT. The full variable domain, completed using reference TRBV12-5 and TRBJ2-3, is DARVTQTPRHKVTEMGQEVTMRCQPILGHNTVFWYRQTMMQGLELLAYFRNRAPLDDSGMPKDRFSAEMPDATLATLKIQPSEPRDSAVYFCASGRDSTDTQYFGPGTRLTVL.

The CDR3 loop is CASSYRQGRSFF. The CDR3 bases are TGTGCCAGCAGCTACCGACAGGGGCGATCTTTCTTT. V usage is TRBV2 and J usage is TRBJ1-1; TRBD1 matches at 8 bases. This CDR3 has 12 residues. V shed 6 bases and J 12 bases; nucleotides not matched to a gene: 9. From germline, CDR1 is SNHLY and CDR2 FYNNEI.

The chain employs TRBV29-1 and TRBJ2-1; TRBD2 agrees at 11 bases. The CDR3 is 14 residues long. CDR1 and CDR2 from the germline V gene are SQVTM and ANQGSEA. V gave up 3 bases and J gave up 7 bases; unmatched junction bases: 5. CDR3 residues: CSVDLPSGRNEQFF. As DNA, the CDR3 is TGCAGCGTTGATCTGCCTAGCGGGAGGAATGAGCAGTTCTTC.

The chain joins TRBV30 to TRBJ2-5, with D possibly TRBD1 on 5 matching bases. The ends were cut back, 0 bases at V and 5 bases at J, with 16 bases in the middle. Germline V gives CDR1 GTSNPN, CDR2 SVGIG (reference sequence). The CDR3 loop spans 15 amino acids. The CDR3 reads CAWSVSFAGRETQYF. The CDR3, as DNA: TGTGCCTGGAGTGTATCTTTTGCAGGGCGGGAGACCCAGTACTTC.

This chain's CDR3 is CASSVGGLAGDEQFF. For the CDR3, the DNA is TGTGCCAGCAGCGTAGGCGGACTAGCGGGTGATGAGCAGTTCTTC. The V call is TRBV9, the J call TRBJ2-1; 11 bases match TRBD2. This CDR3 has 15 residues. V lost 0 bases, J lost 8 bases, and 4 bases stayed unmatched. The germline gives CDR1 SGDLS, CDR2 YYNGEE. Full variable domain (outside the CDR3, taken from reference TRBV9 and TRBJ2-1): DSGVTQTPKHLITATGQRVTLRCSPRSGDLSVYWYQQSLDQGLQFLIQYYNGEERAKGNILERFSAQQFPDLHSELNLSSLELGDSALYFCASSVGGLAGDEQFFGPGTRLTVL.

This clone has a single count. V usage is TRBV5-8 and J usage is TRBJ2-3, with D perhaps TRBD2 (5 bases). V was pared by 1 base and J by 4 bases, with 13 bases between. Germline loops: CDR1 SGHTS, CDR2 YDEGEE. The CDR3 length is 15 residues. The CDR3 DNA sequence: TGTGCCAGCAGCTTGCACGGGGTAGTCGCAGATACGCAGTATTTT. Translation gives CASSLHGVVADTQYF.

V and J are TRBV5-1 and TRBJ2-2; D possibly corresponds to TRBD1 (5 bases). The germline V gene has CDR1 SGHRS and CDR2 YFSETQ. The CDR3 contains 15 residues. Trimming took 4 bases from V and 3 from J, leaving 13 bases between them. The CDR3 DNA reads TGCGCCAGCAGCCCGGACACTATCTACACCGGGGAGCTGTTTTTT. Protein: CASSPDTIYTGELFF.

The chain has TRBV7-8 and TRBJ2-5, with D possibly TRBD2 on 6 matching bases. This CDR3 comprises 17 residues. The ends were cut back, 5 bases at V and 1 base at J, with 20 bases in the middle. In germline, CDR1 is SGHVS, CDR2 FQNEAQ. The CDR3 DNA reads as TGTGCCAGCAGCCATAACTGGGAGGCGGAACGCCAAGAGACCCAGTACTTC. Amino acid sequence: CASSHNWEAERQETQYF.

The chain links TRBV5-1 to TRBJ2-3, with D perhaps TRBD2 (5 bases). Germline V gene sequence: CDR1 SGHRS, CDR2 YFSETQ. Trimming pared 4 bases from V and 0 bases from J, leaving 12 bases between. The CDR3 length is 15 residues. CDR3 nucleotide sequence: TGCGCCAGCAGCCGGGGAGAATCTAGCACAGATACGCAGTATTTT. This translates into CASSRGESSTDTQYF.

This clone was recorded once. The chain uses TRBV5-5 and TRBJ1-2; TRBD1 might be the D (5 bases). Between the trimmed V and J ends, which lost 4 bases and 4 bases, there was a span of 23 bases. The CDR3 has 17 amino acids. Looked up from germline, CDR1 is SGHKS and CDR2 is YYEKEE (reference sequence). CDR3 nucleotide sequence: TGTGCCAGCAGCGGCCGGGACTACCGCACCCTTGTCTATGGCTACACCTTC. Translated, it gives CASSGRDYRTLVYGYTF.

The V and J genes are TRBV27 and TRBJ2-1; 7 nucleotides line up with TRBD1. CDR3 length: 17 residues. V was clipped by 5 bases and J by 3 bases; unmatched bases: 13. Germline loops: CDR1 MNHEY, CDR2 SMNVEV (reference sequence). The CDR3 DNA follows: TGTGCCAGCAGTCTAGAGACAGGGAGTGGGGTCTACAATGAGCAGTTCTTC. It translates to CASSLETGSGVYNEQFF.

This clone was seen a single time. The CDR3 loop is CASSQGLAGSGTDTQYF. In DNA form, the CDR3 reads TGTGCCAGCAGCCAAGGACTAGCCGGTTCGGGCACAGATACGCAGTATTTT. This chain uses TRBV14 with TRBJ2-3; 7 bases line up with TRBD2. CDR3 length: 17 residues. With 1 base clipped from V and 1 base from J, the junction kept 8 bases outside the gene matches. Germline V gene sequence: CDR1 SGHDN, CDR2 FVKESK.

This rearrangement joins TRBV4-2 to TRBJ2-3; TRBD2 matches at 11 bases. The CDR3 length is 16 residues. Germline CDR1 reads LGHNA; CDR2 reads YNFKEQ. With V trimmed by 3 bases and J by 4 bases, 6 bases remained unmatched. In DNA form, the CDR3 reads TGTGCCAGCAGCCAGACTAGCGGGGTCGGTGCAGATACGCAGTATTTT. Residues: CASSQTSGVGADTQYF.